This T cell receptor (beta chain) was obtained from a study of blood T cells in healthy people across ages. Study-wide points: Long-lived donors had more naive CD4+ cells and higher diversity than aged donors. There was a strong correlation between TCR beta diversity and naive T cell percentage.

Remarks on this clonotype: Antigen specificity is unknown.

Germline V gene data show CDR1 as MNHEY and CDR2 as SVGEGT. The V gene lost 2 bases and the J gene lost 1 base, with 7 bases spanning the gap. CDR3 length: 14 amino acids. Through a sample-barcoded 5' primer and a J-beta primer mix, a second PCR was run for roughly 6 to 12 cycles. TCRdb reprocessed the 5' RACE reads with MiXCR, giving one entry per CDR3 protein. The data show 1.5 million to 2 million distinct CDR3 sequences, 40% to 55% seen once. The chain joins TRBV6-2 or TRBV6-3 to TRBJ2-3; no clear D gene. Specimen: blood. This TCR was recovered from a middle-aged woman in good health. CDR3 in amino acids: CASSYTGRTDTQYF. CDR3 coding DNA: TGTGCCAGCAGTTACACTGGCCGCACAGATACGCAGTATTTT.